The 5 T cell receptor beta chains presented below share a single source sample, sequenced in a study of Graves' ophthalmopathy and Graves' hyperthyroidism. Amplification from RNA transcripts yielded the TCR beta CDR3 regions. A first-round RT-PCR used HTBI primers, followed by a second-round multiplex PCR. TCRdb recomputed calls from the multiplex PCR reads with MiXCR, one row per CDR3 protein. The sample has nearly 400,000 distinct CDR3 sequences, 15% to 20% seen once. The sample consisted of peripheral blood. These receptors originate from a woman aged 18-30 years with Graves' ophthalmopathy.

The chain carries TRBV4-3 and TRBJ2-3; D is undetermined. This CDR3 comprises 15 residues. V was trimmed by 1 base and J by 1 base, leaving 9 bases between them. Germline assignment: CDR1 LGHNA and CDR2 YSLEER. CDR3: CASSQGVLGTDTQYF. The CDR3 DNA reads TGCGCCAGCAGCCAAGGGGTTTTAGGCACAGATACGCAGTATTTT.

This clonotype has ten or more counts. This chain links TRBV4-2 with TRBJ2-5; D might be TRBD2 (5 bases). V shed 3 bases and J shed 6 bases, with 23 bases lying between them. The CDR3 has 17 residues. Germline CDR1 LGHNA, CDR2 YNFKEQ. CDR3 coding DNA: TGTGCCAGCAGCCAGTCTGCTGGGAGAGCTTGGCCACAGACCCAGTACTTC. This translates into CASSQSAGRAWPQTQYF.

This clonotype was observed many times. This chain joins TRBV5-5 and TRBJ1-1; D not certain. This CDR3 comprises 16 residues. V shed 4 bases and J shed 2 bases, with 18 bases lying between them. Germline V lookup: CDR1 SGHKS, CDR2 YYEKEE (reference sequence). The DNA of the CDR3 is TGTGCCAGCAGCCCATGGGTGAGCTTAGTTAACACTGAAGCTTTCTTT. It codes for CASSPWVSLVNTEAFF.

This clonotype was observed at least ten times. The CDR3 loop reads CASSPHRMNTEAFF. CDR3 sequence (DNA): TGTGCCAGCAGTCCCCATAGGATGAACACTGAAGCTTTCTTT. The chain couples TRBV2 to TRBJ1-1; unclear D gene. CDR3 length equals 14 residues. Germline CDR1 reads SNHLY; CDR2 reads FYNNEI. Trimming shortened V by 5 bases and J by 0 bases, and 10 bases separated the two germline ends.

This clonotype was found many times. The chain links TRBV12-3 or TRBV12-4 to TRBJ2-5, with D unclear. V gave up 1 base and J gave up 4 bases, with 16 bases separating them. The CDR3 contains 16 residues. Here the CDR3 reads CASSLGVGPGRETQYF. DNA of the CDR3: TGTGCCAGCAGTTTAGGAGTCGGACCCGGGCGAGAGACCCAGTACTTC.